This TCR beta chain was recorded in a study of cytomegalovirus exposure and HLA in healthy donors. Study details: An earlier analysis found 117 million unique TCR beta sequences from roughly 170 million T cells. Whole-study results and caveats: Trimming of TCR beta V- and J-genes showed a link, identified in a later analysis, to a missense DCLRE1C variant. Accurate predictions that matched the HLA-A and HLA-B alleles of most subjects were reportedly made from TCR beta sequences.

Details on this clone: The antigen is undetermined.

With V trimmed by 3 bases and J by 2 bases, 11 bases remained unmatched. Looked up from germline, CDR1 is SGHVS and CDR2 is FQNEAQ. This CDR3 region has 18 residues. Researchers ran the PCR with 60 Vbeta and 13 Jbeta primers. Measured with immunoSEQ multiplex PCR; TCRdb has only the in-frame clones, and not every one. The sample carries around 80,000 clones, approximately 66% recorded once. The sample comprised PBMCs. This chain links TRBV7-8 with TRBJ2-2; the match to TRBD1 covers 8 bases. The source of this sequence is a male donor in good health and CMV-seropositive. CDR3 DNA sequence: TGTGCCAGCAGCTTTTCGCCGGGGCAGGGGGCAAACACCGGGGAGCTGTTTTTT. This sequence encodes CASSFSPGQGANTGELFF.